The 17 T cell receptor beta chains below were found in one sample sequenced in a study of beta chain features in type 1 diabetes. Isolated RNA was reverse transcribed in full, so expressed TCRB transcripts were sequenced. The assay was immunoSEQ multiplex PCR, and TCRdb's table has in-frame clones only and misses some. The data hold under 400,000 clones, with 15% to 20% observed a single time. The sequenced material came from naive CD4+ T cells from blood. All receptors come from a young woman in good health.

The chain combines TRBV4-1 with TRBJ1-3; no firm D call. Between the trimmed V and J ends, which lost 5 bases and 0 bases, there was a span of 26 bases. The CDR3 covers 20 residues. CDR1 and CDR2 (germline): MGHRA, YSYEKL. For the CDR3, the DNA is TGCGCCAGCAGCTCGGGAGGCCCACTGGGAAGGTTGAGCTCTGGAAACACCATATATTTT. Residues: CASSSGGPLGRLSSGNTIYF.

This clone has more than one count but fewer than ten. The V call is TRBV10-2, the J call TRBJ1-2, with D maybe TRBD1 (6 bases). Trimming removed 0 bases from V and 3 bases from J, with 8 bases in between. The CDR3 length is 14 residues. The germline V gene encodes CDR1 WSHSY and CDR2 SAAADI. The CDR3 loop is CASSESDSDYGYTF. CDR3 DNA sequence: TGCGCCAGCAGTGAGTCGGACAGTGACTATGGCTACACCTTC.

This clone was recorded a few times. This rearrangement joins TRBV21-1 to TRBJ2-1; TRBD2, as called in the table, went unchecked against the DNA. TRBV21-1 is an annotated pseudogene. The CDR3 spans 15 residues. This CDR3 is CASSKGLADYNEQFF. CDR3 DNA: TGTGCCAGCAGCAAGGGACTAGCGGACTACAATGAGCAGTTCTTC.

The gene calls are TRBV7-2 and TRBJ1-6, with 7 bases that match TRBD1. CDR3 length: 16 residues. Trimming at V came to 5 bases and at J to 4 bases, leaving 8 bases not matched to a gene. Germline CDR1 SGHTA, CDR2 FQGNSA. CDR3 protein: CASSPAGQAYNSPLHF. The CDR3 nucleotides read TGTGCCAGCAGCCCAGCTGGACAGGCTTATAATTCACCCCTCCACTTT. The entire variable domain, with the rest obtained from reference TRBV7-2 and TRBJ1-6, is as follows: GAGVSQSPSNKVTEKGKDVELRCDPISGHTALYWYRQSLGQGLEFLIYFQGNSAPDKSGLPSDRFSAERTGGSVSTLTIQRTQQEDSAVYLCASSPAGQAYNSPLHFGNGTRLTVT.

This clone was detected a few times. The same CDR3 can be traced to other DNA sequences in this sample. This chain uses TRBV7-2 with TRBJ2-5; the D gene is possibly TRBD2 (6 bases). The CDR3 is 13 residues long. The V gene lost 3 bases and the J gene lost 2 bases, with 7 bases spanning the gap. Germline assignment: CDR1 SGHTA and CDR2 FQGNSA. The CDR3 DNA reads TGTGCCAGCAGCTTCGGGGGTCAAGAGACCCAGTACTTC. It encodes CASSFGGQETQYF.

J is TRBJ2-3 and V is TRBV28; no clear D. This CDR3 has 11 amino acids. The germline V gene encodes CDR1 MDHEN and CDR2 SYDVKM. Trimming shortened V by 4 bases and J by 5 bases, and 4 bases separated the two germline ends. CDR3 region: CASSSIDTQYF. CDR3 in DNA: TGTGCCAGCAGTTCCATAGATACGCAGTATTTT.

The table lists this clone with a few counts. The same CDR3 can be traced to other DNA sequences in this sample. The chain carries TRBV6-4 and TRBJ2-2; no reliable D call. The V and J ends lost 3 bases and 4 bases respectively, with 6 bases between them. This CDR3 has 13 residues. Germline V lookup: CDR1 MRHNA, CDR2 SNTAGT. The CDR3 here is CASSDRGTGELFF. CDR3 nucleotide sequence: TGTGCCAGCAGTGATCGCGGCACCGGGGAGCTGTTTTTT.

The V gene is TRBV19, the J gene TRBJ2-2; the D gene is possibly TRBD2 (5 bases). This CDR3 is built from 13 residues. V was pared by 8 bases and J by 6 bases, with 13 bases between. From germline, CDR1 is LNHDA and CDR2 SQIVND (reference sequence). CDR3 loop: CASLARGSGELFF. Here the CDR3 DNA reads TGTGCCAGTCTCGCCCGGGGTTCCGGGGAGCTGTTTTTT.

The rearrangement joins TRBV4-2 to TRBJ1-1, with D possibly matching TRBD1 (5 bases). Germline lookup yields CDR1 LGHNA and CDR2 YNFKEQ. This CDR3 comprises 15 residues. V lost 3 bases and J 10 bases, leaving 21 bases between the germline ends. Here the CDR3 DNA reads TGTGCCAGCAGCCAGACAGAGGCTGGCGACTGGCGAGCTTTCTTT. It translates to CASSQTEAGDWRAFF.

This clone has just a few counts. The chain employs TRBV29-1 and TRBJ2-7, with TRBD2 identical over 9 bases. J gave up 4 bases and V 2 bases, and 15 bases lay outside the gene matches. Germline V gene data show CDR1 as SQVTM and CDR2 as ANQGSEA. This CDR3 has 17 residues. CDR3 nucleotide sequence: TGCAGCGTTGAAACCGGCGTAGCGGGAGTGCTTGGTTACGAGCAGTACTTC. Its protein is CSVETGVAGVLGYEQYF.

The chain is built from TRBV30 and TRBJ2-1; TRBD2 matches 13 bases. In germline, CDR1 is GTSNPN, CDR2 SVGIG (reference sequence). The CDR3 covers 17 residues. The V gene end was trimmed by 1 base and the J gene end by 7 bases; junction bases not matched to a gene: 10. CDR3 in amino acids: CAWSAPTGLAGLNEQFF. The DNA for the CDR3 is TGTGCCTGGAGTGCCCCAACGGGACTAGCGGGACTAAATGAGCAGTTCTTC.

The CDR3 region has the DNA TGTGCCAGCAGCTTAGTGGGCAGGGGTATTCCAGATACGCAGTATTTT. Protein sequence: CASSLVGRGIPDTQYF. The chain is built from TRBV7-2 and TRBJ2-3, with D perhaps TRBD1 (6 bases). Germline lookup yields CDR1 SGHTA and CDR2 FQGNSA. V was pared by 1 base and J by 4 bases, with 15 bases between. This CDR3 is 16 amino acids long.

This clone was picked up a small number of times. This chain joins TRBV4-1 and TRBJ2-7; the match to TRBD1 covers 9 bases. The CDR3 has 15 amino acids. With 3 bases clipped from V and 2 bases from J, the junction kept 5 bases outside the gene matches. Germline V lookup: CDR1 MGHRA, CDR2 YSYEKL. CDR3 sequence: CASSHLTGGTYEQYF. CDR3 nucleotides: TGCGCCAGCAGCCACTTGACAGGGGGGACCTACGAGCAGTACTTC.

The chain combines TRBV15 with TRBJ1-2; D gene uncertain. The CDR3 covers 13 residues. Germline CDR1 LNHNV, CDR2 YYDKDF (reference sequence). The germline V and J ends were trimmed by 0 bases and 1 base, with 3 bases remaining between them. The CDR3 DNA sequence: TGTGCCACCAGCAGAGATAATAACTATGGCTACACCTTC. Residues: CATSRDNNYGYTF. Based on the CDR3 plus reference TRBV15 and TRBJ1-2, the full variable domain is DAMVIQNPRYQVTQFGKPVTLSCSQTLNHNVMYWYQQKSSQAPKLLFHYYDKDFNNEADTPDNFQSRRPNTSFCFLDIRSPGLGDTAMYLCATSRDNNYGYTFGSGTRLTVV.

In regard to this clone: An end of the junction differs from the germline gene, which may be a read error. The V call is TRBV5-1, the J call TRBJ2-1, with 10 positions matching TRBD2. Germline V gene data show CDR1 as SGHRS and CDR2 as YFSETQ. CDR3 length: 14 amino acids. Here the CDR3 DNA reads TGCGCCAGCAGCTTAGAACTAGCGGGACAATCTCGGATCTTC. Its protein is CASSLELAGQSRIF.

Only a few counts were recorded for this clone. In the same sample, other DNA sequences code for this CDR3. This chain links TRBV4-1 with TRBJ2-6; D is undetermined. This CDR3 has 15 amino acids. V was pared by 8 bases and J by 0 bases, with 11 bases between. The V gene's germline CDR1 is MGHRA and CDR2 YSYEKL. CDR3 in amino acids: CASSQTGSGANVLTF. The CDR3 DNA reads as TGCGCCAGCTCCCAAACGGGCTCTGGGGCCAACGTCCTGACTTTC.

This chain joins TRBV5-4 and TRBJ1-3, with D unresolved. Germline V gene data show CDR1 as SGHNT and CDR2 as YYREEE (reference sequence). The CDR3 loop spans 11 amino acids. The V end lost 5 bases, the J end lost 7 bases, and 7 bases lay between the germline ends. The CDR3 loop is CASSFSNTIYF. CDR3 nucleotide sequence: TGTGCCAGCAGTTTCTCGAACACCATATATTTT. The entire variable domain, with the rest obtained from reference TRBV5-4 and TRBJ1-3, is as follows: ETGVTQSPTHLIKTRGQQVTLRCSSQSGHNTVSWYQQALGQGPQFIFQYYREEENGRGNFPPRFSGLQFPNYSSELNVNALELDDSALYLCASSFSNTIYFGEGSWLTVV.